The 9 T cell receptor beta chains below all came from one sample that was sequenced in a study of T cell responses to AZD1222 COVID-19 vaccine (dated by TCRdb to the early 2020s). The time point label, read with the paper, signifies: about 28 days (+/-7) after the second vaccine dose. The protocol used for the library was the immunoSEQ multiplex PCR assay. What TCRdb holds here is the immuneACCESS table cut down to in-frame rearrangements. Part of the clones is not present; checked against another copy, under half of the missing clones reflect an unresolved V gene, and the others are unexplained. The sample table lists just over 150,000 clones, around 87% of them with a count of one. Over 8% of the sample is held by the ten biggest clonotypes. This specimen was peripheral blood, taken 28 days after the second AZD1222 dose. Receptor source: an adult who received the AZD1222 COVID-19 vaccine.

In this sample, this clone turned up once. The chain recombines TRBV4-3 with TRBJ2-1; D perhaps matches TRBD1 (5 bases). Germline V gives CDR1 LGHNA, CDR2 YSLEER. With 3 bases removed from V and 6 bases from J, the gap between germline ends came to 15 bases. The CDR3 has 15 amino acids. CDR3 DNA: TGCGCCAGCAGCCAGGAGACAGTAGTTGGCAATGAGCAGTTCTTC. The encoded protein is CASSQETVVGNEQFF.

This sequence joins TRBV12-2 and TRBJ2-7; no DNA check was done on the table's D call, TRBD2. TRBV12-2 is a pseudogene locus. CDR3 length equals 13 residues. CDR3 amino acids: CASRSLAGGPQYF. The CDR3 bases are TGTGCAAGTCGTTCACTAGCGGGAGGGCCGCAGTACTTC.

V usage is TRBV19 and J usage is TRBJ1-3; 7 positions agree with TRBD1. The CDR3 totals 15 residues. CDR1 is LNHDA and CDR2 is SQIVND in the germline V gene (reference sequence). V shed 5 bases, J shed 0 bases, and the junction held 4 bases outside the gene matches. DNA for the CDR3: TGTGCCAGTAGTGGACAGGCGAGCTCTGGAAACACCATATATTTT. It yields the protein CASSGQASSGNTIYF.

The V and J genes are TRBV29-1 and TRBJ2-1; possible D gene TRBD2, 5 bases. The CDR3 totals 14 residues. Germline CDR1 and CDR2: SQVTM and ANQGSEA. The V end was cut by 6 bases, the J end by 4 bases, with 16 bases between. CDR3 sequence: CSVVEGRGYNEQFF. For the CDR3, the DNA is TGCAGCGTGGTAGAGGGAAGAGGGTACAATGAGCAGTTCTTC.

The chain links TRBV5-4 to TRBJ2-1; weak D call: TRBD1 (5 bases). CDR1 is SGHNT and CDR2 is YYREEE in the germline V gene (reference sequence). This CDR3 comprises 15 residues. V shed 0 bases and J shed 3 bases, with 10 bases lying between them. CDR3 nucleotide sequence: TGTGCCAGCAGCTTGGAGGCAGGGAACTACAATGAGCAGTTCTTC. Translation: CASSLEAGNYNEQFF. Full variable domain (remainder filled in from reference TRBV5-4 and TRBJ2-1): ETGVTQSPTHLIKTRGQQVTLRCSSQSGHNTVSWYQQALGQGPQFIFQYYREEENGRGNFPPRFSGLQFPNYSSELNVNALELDDSALYLCASSLEAGNYNEQFFGPGTRLTVL.

CDR3 sequence reads: CASSAGLAGAGDTQYF. As DNA, the CDR3 is TGCGCCAGCAGCGCGGGACTAGCGGGAGCCGGAGATACGCAGTATTTT. The chain has TRBV5-1 and TRBJ2-3; TRBD2 aligns across 14 bases. The CDR3 has 16 amino acids. The J segment lost 5 bases and the V segment lost 4 bases, leaving 6 bases of the junction unmatched. Germline CDR1 reads SGHRS; CDR2 reads YFSETQ.

The chain recombines TRBV7-2 with TRBJ2-7; D is unresolved. Germline CDR1 is SGHTA and CDR2 is FQGNSA. Trimming pared 1 base from V and 5 bases from J, leaving 9 bases between. This CDR3 contains 13 residues. CDR3 protein: CASSLEIRHEQYF. The CDR3 DNA follows: TGTGCCAGCAGCTTAGAGATAAGGCACGAGCAGTACTTC.

This clone was seen a few times. The chain is built from TRBV5-1 and TRBJ1-5; 7 bases match TRBD1. The germline V gene has CDR1 SGHRS and CDR2 YFSETQ. V lost 5 bases, J lost 5 bases, and 10 bases stayed unmatched. The CDR3 totals 15 residues. CDR3 residues: CASRYTGEWYQPQHF. The CDR3, as DNA: TGCGCCAGCAGGTATACAGGGGAATGGTATCAGCCCCAGCATTTT.

The chain combines TRBV7-9 with TRBJ1-1, with D perhaps matching TRBD1 (5 bases). The germline V gene encodes CDR1 SEHNR and CDR2 FQNEAQ (reference sequence). This CDR3 spans 13 amino acids. Trimming removed 5 bases at V and 0 bases at J, with 7 bases between. The CDR3: CASSPTVNTEAFF. DNA of the CDR3: TGTGCCAGCAGCCCGACAGTGAACACTGAAGCTTTCTTT. Full variable domain (outside the CDR3, taken from reference TRBV7-9 and TRBJ1-1): DTGVSQNPRHKITKRGQNVTFRCDPISEHNRLYWYRQTLGQGPEFLTYFQNEAQLEKSRLLSDRFSAERPKGSFSTLEIQRTEQGDSAMYLCASSPTVNTEAFFGQGTRLTVV.